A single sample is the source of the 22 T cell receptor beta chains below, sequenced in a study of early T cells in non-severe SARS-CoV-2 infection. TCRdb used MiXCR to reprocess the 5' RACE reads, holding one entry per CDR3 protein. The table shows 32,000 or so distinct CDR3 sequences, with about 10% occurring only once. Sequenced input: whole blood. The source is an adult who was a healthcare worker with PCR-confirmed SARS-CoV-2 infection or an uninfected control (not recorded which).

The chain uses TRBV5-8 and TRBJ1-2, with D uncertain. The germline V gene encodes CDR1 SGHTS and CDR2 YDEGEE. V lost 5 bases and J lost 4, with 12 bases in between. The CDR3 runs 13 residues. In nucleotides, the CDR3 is TGTGCCAGCAGAGTTAGGGCAGGCTATGGCTACACCTTC. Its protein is CASRVRAGYGYTF.

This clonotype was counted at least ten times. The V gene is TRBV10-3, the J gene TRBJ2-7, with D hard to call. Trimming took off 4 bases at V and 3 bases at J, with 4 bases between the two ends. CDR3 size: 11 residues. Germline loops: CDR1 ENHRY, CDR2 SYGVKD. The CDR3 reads CAISGYYEQYF. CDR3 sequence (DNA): TGTGCCATCAGTGGATACTACGAGCAGTACTTC.

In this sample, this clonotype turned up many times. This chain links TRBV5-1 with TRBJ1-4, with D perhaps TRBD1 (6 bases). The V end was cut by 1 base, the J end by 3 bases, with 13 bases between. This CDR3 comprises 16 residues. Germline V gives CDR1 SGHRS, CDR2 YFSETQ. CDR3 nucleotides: TGCGCCAGCAGCTTGAGTACGGGGGCTGCTAATGAAAAACTGTTTTTT. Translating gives CASSLSTGAANEKLFF.

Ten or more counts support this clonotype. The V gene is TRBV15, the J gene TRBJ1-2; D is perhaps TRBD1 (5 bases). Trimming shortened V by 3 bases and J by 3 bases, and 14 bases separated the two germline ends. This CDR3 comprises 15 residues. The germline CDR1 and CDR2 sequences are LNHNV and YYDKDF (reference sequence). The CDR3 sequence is CATSRGEPGHYGYTF. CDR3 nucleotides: TGTGCCACCAGCAGGGGAGAACCGGGACACTATGGCTACACCTTC.

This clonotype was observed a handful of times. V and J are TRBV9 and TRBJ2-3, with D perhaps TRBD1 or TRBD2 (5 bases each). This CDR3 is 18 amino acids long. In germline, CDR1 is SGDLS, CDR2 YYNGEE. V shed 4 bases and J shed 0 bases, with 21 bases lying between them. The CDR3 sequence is CASSIHLTGATSTDTQYF. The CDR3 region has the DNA TGTGCCAGCAGCATCCACTTGACCGGGGCCACTAGCACAGATACGCAGTATTTT.

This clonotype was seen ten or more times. The CDR3 bases are TGCAGCGTTGCCAGGGGAAATACGCAGTATTTT. Protein sequence: CSVARGNTQYF. The rearrangement joins TRBV29-1 to TRBJ2-3, with D possibly matching TRBD1 (6 bases). Germline CDR1 and CDR2: SQVTM and ANQGSEA. The CDR3 extends over 11 amino acids. With 4 bases removed from V and 7 bases from J, the gap between germline ends came to 9 bases.

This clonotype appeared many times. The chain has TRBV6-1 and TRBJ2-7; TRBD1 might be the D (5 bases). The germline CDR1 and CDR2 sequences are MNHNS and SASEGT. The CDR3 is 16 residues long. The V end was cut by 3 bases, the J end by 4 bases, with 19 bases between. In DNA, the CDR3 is TGTGCCAGCAGTGATTCGTACGTGACAGTAAGTTACGAGCAGTACTTC. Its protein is CASSDSYVTVSYEQYF.

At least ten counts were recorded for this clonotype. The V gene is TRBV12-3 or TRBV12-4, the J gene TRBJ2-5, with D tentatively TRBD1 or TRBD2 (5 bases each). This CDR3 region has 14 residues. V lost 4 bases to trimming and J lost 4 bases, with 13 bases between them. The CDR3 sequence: CASSYGIGGETQYF. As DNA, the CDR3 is TGTGCCAGCAGTTATGGAATTGGGGGAGAGACCCAGTACTTC.

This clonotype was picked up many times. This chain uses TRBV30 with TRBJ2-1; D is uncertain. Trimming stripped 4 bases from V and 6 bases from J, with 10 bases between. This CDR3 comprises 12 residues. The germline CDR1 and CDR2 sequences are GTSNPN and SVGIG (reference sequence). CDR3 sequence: CAWTPGVNEQFF. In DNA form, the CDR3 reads TGTGCCTGGACGCCCGGTGTCAATGAGCAGTTCTTC.

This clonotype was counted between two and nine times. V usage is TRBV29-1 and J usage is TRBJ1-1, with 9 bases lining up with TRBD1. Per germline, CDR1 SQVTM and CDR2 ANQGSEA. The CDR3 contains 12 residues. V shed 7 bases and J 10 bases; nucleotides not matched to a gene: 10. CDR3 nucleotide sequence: TGCAGCGCCGGACAGGGGACCCTTGGAGCTTTCTTT. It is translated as CSAGQGTLGAFF. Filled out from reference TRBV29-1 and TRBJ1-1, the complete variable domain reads SAVISQKPSRDICQRGTSLTIQCQVDSQVTMMFWYRQQPGQSLTLIATANQGSEATYESGFVIDKFPISRPNLTFSTLTVSNMSPEDSSIYLCSAGQGTLGAFFGQGTRLTVV.

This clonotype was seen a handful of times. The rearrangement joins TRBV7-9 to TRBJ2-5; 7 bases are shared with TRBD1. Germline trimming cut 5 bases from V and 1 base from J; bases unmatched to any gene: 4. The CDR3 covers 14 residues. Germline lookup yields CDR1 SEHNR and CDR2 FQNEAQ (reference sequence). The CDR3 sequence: CASSIGTAQETQYF. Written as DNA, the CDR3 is TGTGCCAGCAGCATCGGGACAGCCCAAGAGACCCAGTACTTC.

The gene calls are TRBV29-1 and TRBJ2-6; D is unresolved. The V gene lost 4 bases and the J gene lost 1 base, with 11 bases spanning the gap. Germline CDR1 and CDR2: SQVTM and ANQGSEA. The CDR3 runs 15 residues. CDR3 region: CSVVSSISGANVLTF. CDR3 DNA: TGCAGCGTTGTCAGTTCGATATCTGGGGCCAACGTCCTGACTTTC.

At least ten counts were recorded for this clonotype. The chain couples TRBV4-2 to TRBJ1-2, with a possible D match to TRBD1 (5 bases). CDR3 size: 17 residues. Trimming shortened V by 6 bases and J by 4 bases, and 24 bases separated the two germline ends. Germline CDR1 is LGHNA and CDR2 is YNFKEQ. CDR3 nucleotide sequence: TGTGCCAGCAGAGAAGGGGCGTCACGATGGGCTGCCTATGGCTACACCTTC. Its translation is CASREGASRWAAYGYTF.

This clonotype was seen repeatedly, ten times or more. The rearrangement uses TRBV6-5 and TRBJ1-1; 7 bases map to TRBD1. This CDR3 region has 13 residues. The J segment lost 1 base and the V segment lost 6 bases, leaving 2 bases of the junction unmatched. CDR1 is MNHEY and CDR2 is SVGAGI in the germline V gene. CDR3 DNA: TGTGCCAGCAGGGGACAGAGGAACACTGAAGCTTTCTTT. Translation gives CASRGQRNTEAFF.

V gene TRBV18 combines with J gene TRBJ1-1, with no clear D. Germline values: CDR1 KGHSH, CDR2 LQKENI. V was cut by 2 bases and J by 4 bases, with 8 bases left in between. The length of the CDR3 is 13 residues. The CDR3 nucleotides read TGTGCCAGCTCACCAACAGAGAGCACTGAAGCTTTCTTT. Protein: CASSPTESTEAFF.

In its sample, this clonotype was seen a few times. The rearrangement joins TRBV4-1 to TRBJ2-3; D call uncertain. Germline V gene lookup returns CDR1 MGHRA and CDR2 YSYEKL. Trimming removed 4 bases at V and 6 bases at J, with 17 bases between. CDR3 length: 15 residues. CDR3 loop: CASSLVWTVGDTQYF. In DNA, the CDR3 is TGCGCCAGCAGCCTCGTCTGGACGGTTGGGGATACGCAGTATTTT.

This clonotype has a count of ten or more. In nucleotides, the CDR3 is TGTGCCAGCAGCCTATTCTCGAGGGTCACAGATACGCAGTATTTT. Encoded protein: CASSLFSRVTDTQYF. This chain joins TRBV7-2 and TRBJ2-3, with D tentatively TRBD2 (5 bases). The CDR3 loop spans 15 amino acids. Trimming removed 5 bases at V and 2 bases at J, with 14 bases between. Germline CDR1 and CDR2: SGHTA and FQGNSA.

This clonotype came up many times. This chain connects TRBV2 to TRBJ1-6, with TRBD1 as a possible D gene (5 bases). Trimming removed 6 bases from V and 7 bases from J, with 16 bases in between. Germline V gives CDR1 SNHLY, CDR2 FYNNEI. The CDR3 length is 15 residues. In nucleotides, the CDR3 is TGTGCCAGCAGGGGGACCGGACAACCAAATTCACCCCTCCACTTT. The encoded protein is CASRGTGQPNSPLHF.

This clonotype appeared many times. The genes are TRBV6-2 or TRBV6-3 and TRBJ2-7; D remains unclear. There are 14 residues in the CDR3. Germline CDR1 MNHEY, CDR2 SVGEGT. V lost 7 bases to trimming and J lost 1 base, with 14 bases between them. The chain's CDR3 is CASNSRSGSYEQYF. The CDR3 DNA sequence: TGTGCCAGCAATTCGAGAAGTGGGTCCTACGAGCAGTACTTC.

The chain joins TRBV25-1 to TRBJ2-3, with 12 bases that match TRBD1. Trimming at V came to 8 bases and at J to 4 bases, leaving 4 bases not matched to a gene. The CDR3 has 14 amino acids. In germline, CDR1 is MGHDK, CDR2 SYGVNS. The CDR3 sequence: CASFGTGGPDTQYF. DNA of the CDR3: TGTGCCAGCTTTGGGACAGGGGGCCCAGATACGCAGTATTTT.

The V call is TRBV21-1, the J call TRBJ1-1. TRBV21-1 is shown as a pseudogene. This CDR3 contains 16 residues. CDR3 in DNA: TGTGCCAGCAGCTTAGAAGTAGATCTGCCGAACACTGAAGCTTTCTTT. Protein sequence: CASSLEVDLPNTEAFF.

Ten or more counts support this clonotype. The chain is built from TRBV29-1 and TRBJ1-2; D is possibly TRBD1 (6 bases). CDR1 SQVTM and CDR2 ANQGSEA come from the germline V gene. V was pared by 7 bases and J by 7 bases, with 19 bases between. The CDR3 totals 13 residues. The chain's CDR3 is CSAYIGGHSGYTF. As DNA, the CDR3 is TGCAGCGCCTACATCGGGGGGCACTCTGGCTACACCTTC.